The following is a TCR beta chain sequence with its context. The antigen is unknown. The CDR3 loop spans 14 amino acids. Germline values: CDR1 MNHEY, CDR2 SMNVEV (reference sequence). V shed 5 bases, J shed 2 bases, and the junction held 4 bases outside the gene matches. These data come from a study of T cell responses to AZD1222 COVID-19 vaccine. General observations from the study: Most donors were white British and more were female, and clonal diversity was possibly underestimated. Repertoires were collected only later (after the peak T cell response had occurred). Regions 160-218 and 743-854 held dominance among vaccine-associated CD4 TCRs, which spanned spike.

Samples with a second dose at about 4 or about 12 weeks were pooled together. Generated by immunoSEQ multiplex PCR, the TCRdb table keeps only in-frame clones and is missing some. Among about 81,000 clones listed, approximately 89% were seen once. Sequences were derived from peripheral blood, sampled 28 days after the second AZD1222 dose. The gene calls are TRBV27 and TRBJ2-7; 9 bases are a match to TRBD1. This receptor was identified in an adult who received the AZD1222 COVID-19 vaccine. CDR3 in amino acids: CASSVQGAAYEQYF. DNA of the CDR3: TGTGCCAGCAGTGTACAGGGGGCAGCCTACGAGCAGTACTTC.